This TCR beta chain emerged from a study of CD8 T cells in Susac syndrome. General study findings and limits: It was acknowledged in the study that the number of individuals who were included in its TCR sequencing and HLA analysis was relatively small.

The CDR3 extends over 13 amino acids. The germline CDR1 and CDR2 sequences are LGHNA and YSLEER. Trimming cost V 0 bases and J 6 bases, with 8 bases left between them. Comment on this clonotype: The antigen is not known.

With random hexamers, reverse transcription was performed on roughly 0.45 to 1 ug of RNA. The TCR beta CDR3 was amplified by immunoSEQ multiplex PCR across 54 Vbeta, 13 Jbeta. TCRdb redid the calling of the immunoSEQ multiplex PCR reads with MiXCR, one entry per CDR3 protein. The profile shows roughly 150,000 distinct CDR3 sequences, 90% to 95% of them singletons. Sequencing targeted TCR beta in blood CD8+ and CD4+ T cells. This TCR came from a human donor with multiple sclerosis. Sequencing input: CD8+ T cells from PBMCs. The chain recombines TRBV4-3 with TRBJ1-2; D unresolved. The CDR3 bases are TGCGCCAGCAGCCAAGATCCGGTTGATGGCTACACCTTC. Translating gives CASSQDPVDGYTF.